This TCR beta chain was identified during a study of blood T cell repertoires in COVID-19. Method: immunoSEQ multiplex PCR; TCRdb's copy keeps in-frame clones and lacks some. The sample has about 350,000 clones; over 85% are singletons. Deletions cut 6 bases from V and 2 bases from J, with 14 bases between. Germline loops: CDR1 MNHEY, CDR2 SVGAGI. This CDR3 has 14 residues. This TCR was sampled from a woman aged 60-75 years with COVID-19, enrolled during active disease. The source material was peripheral blood. The chain recombines TRBV6-5 with TRBJ2-7; D remains unclear. CDR3 DNA: TGTGCCAGCAGGCGGCCCGGTTATGCCTACGAGCAGTACTTC. This gives the protein CASRRPGYAYEQYF.